This TCR beta chain came from a study of early T cells in non-severe SARS-CoV-2 infection. Across the study: Investigators sequenced bulk RNA drawn from unsorted whole blood, and chains remained unpaired.

The CDR3 is 17 residues long. The germline V gene encodes CDR1 SEHNR and CDR2 FQNEAQ (reference sequence). V gave up 4 bases and J gave up 7 bases; unmatched junction bases: 17. Individual cDNA molecules carried attached unique molecular identifiers. MiXCR, applied by TCRdb to the 5' RACE reads, yields one record per CDR3 protein. Here the sample spans around 80,000 distinct CDR3 sequences, 13% being singletons. As to this clonotype: The antigen remains undetermined.

Findings and limits, study-wide: Matches to VDJdb favored anti-spike CD8 responses and missed private and CD4 specificities.

This TCR was sampled from an adult who was a healthcare worker with PCR-confirmed SARS-CoV-2 infection or an uninfected control (not recorded which). The sample was whole blood. The V and J genes are TRBV7-9 and TRBJ2-5; 8 bases map to TRBD2. DNA for the CDR3: TGTGCCAGCAGCTCTCCCCCGACTAGCGCCCTACCTTGGACCCAGTACTTC. As protein: CASSSPPTSALPWTQYF.